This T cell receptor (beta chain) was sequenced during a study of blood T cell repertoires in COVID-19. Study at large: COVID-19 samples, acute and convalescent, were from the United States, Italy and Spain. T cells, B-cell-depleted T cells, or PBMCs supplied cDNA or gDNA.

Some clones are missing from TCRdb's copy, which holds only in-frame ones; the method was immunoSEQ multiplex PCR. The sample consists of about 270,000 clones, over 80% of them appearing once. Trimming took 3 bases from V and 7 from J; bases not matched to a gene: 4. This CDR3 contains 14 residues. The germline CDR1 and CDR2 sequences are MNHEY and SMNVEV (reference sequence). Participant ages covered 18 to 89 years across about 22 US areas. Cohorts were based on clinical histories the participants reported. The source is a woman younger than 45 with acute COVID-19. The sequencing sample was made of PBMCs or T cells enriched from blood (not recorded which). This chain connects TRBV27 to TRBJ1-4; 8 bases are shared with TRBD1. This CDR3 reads CASSLDRVGEKLFF. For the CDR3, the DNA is TGTGCCAGCAGTTTGGACAGGGTCGGTGAAAAACTGTTTTTT.